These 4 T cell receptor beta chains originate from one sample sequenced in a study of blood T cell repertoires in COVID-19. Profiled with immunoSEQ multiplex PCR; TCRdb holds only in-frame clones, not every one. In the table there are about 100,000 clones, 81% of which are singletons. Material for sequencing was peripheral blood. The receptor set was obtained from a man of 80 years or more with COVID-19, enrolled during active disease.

For the CDR3, the DNA is TGTGCCACCAGCAGAGAAATCGAGCTATGGGGCTACACCTTC. This translates into CATSREIELWGYTF. This rearrangement joins TRBV15 to TRBJ1-2; no clear D gene. V lost 0 bases and J lost 8, with 13 bases in between. The length of the CDR3 is 14 residues. Germline assignment: CDR1 LNHNV and CDR2 YYDKDF (reference sequence).

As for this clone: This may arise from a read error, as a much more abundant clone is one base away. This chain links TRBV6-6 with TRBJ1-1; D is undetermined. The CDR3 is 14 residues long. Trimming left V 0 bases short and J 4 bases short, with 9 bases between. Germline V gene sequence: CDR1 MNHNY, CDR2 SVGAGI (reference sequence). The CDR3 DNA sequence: TGTGCCAGCAGTTACTCGGGAGAGGGCACTGAAGCTTTCTTT. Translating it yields CASSYSGEGTEAFF.

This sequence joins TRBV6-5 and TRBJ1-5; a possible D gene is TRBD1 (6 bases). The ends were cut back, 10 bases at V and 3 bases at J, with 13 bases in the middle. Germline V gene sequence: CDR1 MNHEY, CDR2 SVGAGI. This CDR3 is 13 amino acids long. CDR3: CATSGQNNQPQHF. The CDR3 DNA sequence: TGTGCCACCTCAGGACAGAACAATCAGCCCCAGCATTTT.

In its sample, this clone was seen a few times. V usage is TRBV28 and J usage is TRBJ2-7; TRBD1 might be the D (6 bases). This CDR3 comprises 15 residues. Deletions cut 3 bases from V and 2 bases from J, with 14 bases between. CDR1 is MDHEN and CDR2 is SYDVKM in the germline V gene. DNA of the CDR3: TGTGCCAGCAGTTTTAGGTTGACAGGCCCCTACGAGCAGTACTTC. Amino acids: CASSFRLTGPYEQYF.